This T cell receptor (beta chain) was documented in a study of CD8 T cells in Susac syndrome. Random-hexamer reverse transcription was applied to roughly 0.5 to 1 ug RNA. TCR beta CDR3 was amplified by immunoSEQ covering 54 Vbeta and 13 Jbeta. Via MiXCR, TCRdb re-called the immunoSEQ multiplex PCR reads, giving one row per CDR3 protein. The data contain approximately 210,000 distinct CDR3 sequences, 95% of them singletons. CDR3 length: 13 amino acids. Trimming took off 0 bases at V and 5 bases at J, with 8 bases between the two ends. Germline V CDR1 and CDR2: SGHDT, YYEEEE. TCR beta sequences were obtained from blood CD8+ and CD4+ T cells.

This sequence joins TRBV5-6 and TRBJ1-2; possibly TRBD1 for D (5 bases). The material sequenced was CD4+ T cells from PBMCs. The sequence came from a human donor with multiple sclerosis. The CDR3: CASSLARGYGYTF. In DNA form, the CDR3 reads TGTGCCAGCAGCTTGGCCCGGGGGTATGGCTACACCTTC.